This T cell receptor (beta chain) was captured by sequencing in a study of early T cells in non-severe SARS-CoV-2 infection. Overall study context: Bulk RNA from unsorted whole blood was sequenced; chains were unpaired.

Attachment of unique molecular identifiers was made to individual cDNA molecules. Via MiXCR, TCRdb re-called the 5' RACE reads, giving one row per CDR3 protein. The sample lists under 70,000 distinct CDR3 sequences, approximately 10% seen once, with 3.5% to 4.5% in the top ten. This clonotype came up many times. Antigen unknown. The study, taken as a whole, reports: Anti-spike CD8 responses were favored by VDJdb matching, which missed private and CD4 specificities.

The CDR3 runs 14 residues. V lost 2 bases to trimming and J lost 0 bases, with 7 bases between them. Germline CDR1 reads SNHLY; CDR2 reads FYNNEI. What was sequenced was whole blood. This chain links TRBV2 with TRBJ1-1, with D hard to call. This receptor was identified in an adult who was a healthcare worker with PCR-confirmed SARS-CoV-2 infection or an uninfected control (not recorded which). CDR3 coding DNA: TGTGCCAGCAGTGAATCAGGCCTGAACACTGAAGCTTTCTTT. It codes for CASSESGLNTEAFF.